The clone carrying this T cell receptor (beta chain) was recorded many times. Its antigen is still unknown. The data belong to a study of human T cells and chemical hapten exposure. In the study overall: Per-sample variation in TCR yield stemmed mainly from small pooled library volume differences.

Between the trimmed V and J ends, which lost 6 bases and 6 bases, there was a span of 21 bases. The germline CDR1 and CDR2 sequences are SQVTM and ANQGSEA. This CDR3 has 14 amino acids. Time point here: pre-sensitization, week 0. The treatment is: therapeutic diphenylcyclopropenone sensitization with weekly scalp DPC. Methods used by the authors: Sampled TCR counts reached a median of around 94,000 per sample, with values ranging from about 23,224 to 690,600. MiXCR, applied by TCRdb to the RACE reads, yields one record per CDR3 protein. Here the V and J calls rest on TCRdb's processing, not on the authors' analysis. This table has more than 300,000 distinct CDR3 sequences, 5% to 6.5% appearing once. Study findings and constraints: DPC sensitization produced no change in TCRs with frequency above 1 in 1000. More PT1 expanded TCRs went with higher patch test scores.

V is TRBV29-1 and J is TRBJ2-7, with D perhaps TRBD1 (6 bases). The receptor's source is a woman aged 50 to 65 with alopecia areata. Some clones in this sample may be carry-over from other donors' samples. The sequencing here drew on whole blood, taken in connection with sensitization to the hapten diphenylcyclopropenone (DPC). The CDR3 is CSVTTGRFEGEQYF. The CDR3 DNA is TGCAGCGTCACGACAGGCCGATTTGAGGGCGAGCAGTACTTC.